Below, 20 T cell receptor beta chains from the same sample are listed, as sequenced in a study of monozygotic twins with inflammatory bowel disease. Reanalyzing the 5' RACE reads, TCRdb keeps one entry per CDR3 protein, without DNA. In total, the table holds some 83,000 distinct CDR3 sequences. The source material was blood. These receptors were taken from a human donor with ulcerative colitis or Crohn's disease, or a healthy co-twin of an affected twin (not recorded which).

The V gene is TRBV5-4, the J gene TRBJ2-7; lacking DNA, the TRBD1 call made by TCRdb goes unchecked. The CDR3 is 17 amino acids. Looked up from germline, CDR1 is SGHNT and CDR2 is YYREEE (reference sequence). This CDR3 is CASSLGEGQGDSYEQYF.

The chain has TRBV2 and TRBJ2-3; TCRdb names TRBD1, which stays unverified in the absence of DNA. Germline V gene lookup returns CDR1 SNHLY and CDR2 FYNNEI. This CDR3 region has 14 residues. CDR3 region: CASREQWGVNTQYF.

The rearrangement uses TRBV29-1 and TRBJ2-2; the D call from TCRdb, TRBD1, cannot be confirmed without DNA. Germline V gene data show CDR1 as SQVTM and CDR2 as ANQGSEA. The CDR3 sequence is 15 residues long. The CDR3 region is CSARVGQGSTGELFF.

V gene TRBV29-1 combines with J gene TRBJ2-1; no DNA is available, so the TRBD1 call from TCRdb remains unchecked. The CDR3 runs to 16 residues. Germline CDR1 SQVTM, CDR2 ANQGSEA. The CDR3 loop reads CSVDGSPGTGFYEQFF.

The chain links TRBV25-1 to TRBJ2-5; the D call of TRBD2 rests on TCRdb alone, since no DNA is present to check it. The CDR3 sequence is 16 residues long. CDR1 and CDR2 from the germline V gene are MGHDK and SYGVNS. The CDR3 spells CASSDRGGPARETQYF.

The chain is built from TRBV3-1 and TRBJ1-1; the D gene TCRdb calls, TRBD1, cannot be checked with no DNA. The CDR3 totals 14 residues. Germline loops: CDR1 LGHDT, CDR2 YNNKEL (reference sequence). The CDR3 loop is CASSQDSGAPAAFF.

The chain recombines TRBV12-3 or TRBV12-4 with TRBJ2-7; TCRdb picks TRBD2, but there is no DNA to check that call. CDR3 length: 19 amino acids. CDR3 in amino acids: CASSSTTSGGRKQYYEQYF.

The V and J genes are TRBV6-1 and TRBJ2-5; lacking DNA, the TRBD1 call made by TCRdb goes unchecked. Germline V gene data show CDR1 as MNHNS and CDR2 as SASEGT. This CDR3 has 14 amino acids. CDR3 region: CASSLLQGKETQYF.

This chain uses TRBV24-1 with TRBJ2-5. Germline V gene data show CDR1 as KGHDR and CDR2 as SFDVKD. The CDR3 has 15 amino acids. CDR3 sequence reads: CATSDSNTVQETQYF.

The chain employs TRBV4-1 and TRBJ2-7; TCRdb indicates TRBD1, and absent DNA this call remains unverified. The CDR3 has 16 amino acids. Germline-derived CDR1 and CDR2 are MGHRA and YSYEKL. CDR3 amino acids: CASSQDFRQGASEQYF.

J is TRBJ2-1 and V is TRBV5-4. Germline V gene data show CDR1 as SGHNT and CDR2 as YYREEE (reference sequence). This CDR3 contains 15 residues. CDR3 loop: CASSLGQSSYNEQFF.

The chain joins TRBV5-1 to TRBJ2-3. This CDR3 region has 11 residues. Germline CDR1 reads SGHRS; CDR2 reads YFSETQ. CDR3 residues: CASSNTNTQYF.

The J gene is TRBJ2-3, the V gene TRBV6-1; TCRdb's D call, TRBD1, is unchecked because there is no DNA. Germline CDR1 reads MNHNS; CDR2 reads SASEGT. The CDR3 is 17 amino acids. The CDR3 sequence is CASTPAPGPAYRDTQYF.

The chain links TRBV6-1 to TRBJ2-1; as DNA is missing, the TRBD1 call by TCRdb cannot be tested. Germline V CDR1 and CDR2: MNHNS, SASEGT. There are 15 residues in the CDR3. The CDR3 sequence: CASSSLSSGQGSTFF.

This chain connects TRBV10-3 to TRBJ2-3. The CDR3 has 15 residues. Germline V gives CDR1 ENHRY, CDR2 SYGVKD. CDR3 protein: CAISEGLGFTDTQYF.

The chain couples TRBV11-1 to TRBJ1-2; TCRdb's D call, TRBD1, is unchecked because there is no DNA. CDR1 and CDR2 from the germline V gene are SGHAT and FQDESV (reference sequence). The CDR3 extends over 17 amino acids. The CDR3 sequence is CASSLDPMGAPYYGYTF. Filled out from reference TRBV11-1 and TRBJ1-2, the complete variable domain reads EAEVAQSPRYKITEKSQAVAFWCDPISGHATLYWYRQILGQGPELLVQFQDESVVDDSQLPKDRFSAERLKGVDSTLKIQPAELGDSAMYLCASSLDPMGAPYYGYTFGSGTRLTVV.

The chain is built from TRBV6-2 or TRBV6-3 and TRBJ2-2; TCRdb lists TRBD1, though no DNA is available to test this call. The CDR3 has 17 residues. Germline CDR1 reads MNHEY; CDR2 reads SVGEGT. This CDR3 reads CASSYQRTGVYGGALFF.

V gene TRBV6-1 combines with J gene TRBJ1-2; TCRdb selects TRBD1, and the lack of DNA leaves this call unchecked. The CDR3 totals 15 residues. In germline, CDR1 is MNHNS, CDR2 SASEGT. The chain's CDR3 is CASRAQYGTIYGYTF.

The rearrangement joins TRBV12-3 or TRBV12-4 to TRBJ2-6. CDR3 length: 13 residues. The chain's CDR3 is CASSFEGANVLTF.

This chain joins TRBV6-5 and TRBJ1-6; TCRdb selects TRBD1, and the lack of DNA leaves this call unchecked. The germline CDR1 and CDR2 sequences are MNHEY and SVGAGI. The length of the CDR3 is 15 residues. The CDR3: CASSRTGTKYSPLHF.